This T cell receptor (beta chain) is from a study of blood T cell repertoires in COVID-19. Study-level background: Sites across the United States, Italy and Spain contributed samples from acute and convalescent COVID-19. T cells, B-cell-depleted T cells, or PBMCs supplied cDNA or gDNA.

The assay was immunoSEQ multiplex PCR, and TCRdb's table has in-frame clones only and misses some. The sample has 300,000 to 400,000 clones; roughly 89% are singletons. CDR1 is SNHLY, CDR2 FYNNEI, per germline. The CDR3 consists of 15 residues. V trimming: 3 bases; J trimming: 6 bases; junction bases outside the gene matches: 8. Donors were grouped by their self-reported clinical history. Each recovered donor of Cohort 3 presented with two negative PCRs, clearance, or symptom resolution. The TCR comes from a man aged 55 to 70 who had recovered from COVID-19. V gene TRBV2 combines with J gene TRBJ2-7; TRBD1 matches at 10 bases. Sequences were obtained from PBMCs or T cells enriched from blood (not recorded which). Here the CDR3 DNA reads TGTGCCAGCAGTGAGCCGGGACAGGGGTCGGTCGAGCAGTACTTC. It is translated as CASSEPGQGSVEQYF.